These 16 T cell receptor beta chains were all obtained from the same sample, sequenced in a study of cytomegalovirus exposure and HLA in healthy donors. Sequencing was performed with immunoSEQ multiplex PCR; in TCRdb, only in-frame clones are kept and a portion is missing. Of about 140,000 clones detected, approximately 84% appear once; the ten largest clones hold over 1.1%. Input material: PBMCs. These receptors all stem from a woman younger than 45 in good health and CMV-seronegative.

The chain couples TRBV5-4 to TRBJ1-1; D is ambiguous. The length of the CDR3 is 14 residues. Trimming took off 3 bases at V and 3 bases at J, with 12 bases between the two ends. The germline V gene encodes CDR1 SGHNT and CDR2 YYREEE (reference sequence). The CDR3 DNA follows: TGTGCCAGCAGCTCCCAGTCTAGGTACACTGAAGCTTTCTTT. Its translation is CASSSQSRYTEAFF.

V is TRBV27 and J is TRBJ2-1; 8 bases are shared with TRBD2. V was pared by 3 bases and J by 10 bases, with 8 bases of the junction left unmatched. Per germline, CDR1 MNHEY and CDR2 SMNVEV (reference sequence). The CDR3 is made up of 14 amino acids. The CDR3 DNA is TGTGCCAGCAGTTTCCAGCGGGGGTATGGAGAGCAGTTCTTC. This codes for CASSFQRGYGEQFF.

The chain recombines TRBV7-3 with TRBJ1-5; a possible D gene is TRBD1 (5 bases). The germline V gene has CDR1 SGHTA and CDR2 FQGTGA. The CDR3 is 13 amino acids. Trimming took 1 base from V and 9 from J, leaving 10 bases between them. The CDR3 here is CASSLSPQGPQHF. CDR3 nucleotides: TGTGCCAGCAGCTTAAGCCCCCAGGGGCCCCAGCATTTT. Full variable domain (outside the CDR3, taken from reference TRBV7-3 and TRBJ1-5): GAGVSQTPSNKVTEKGKYVELRCDPISGHTALYWYRQSLGQGPEFLIYFQGTGAADDSGLPNDRFFAVRPEGSVSTLKIQRTERGDSAVYLCASSLSPQGPQHFGDGTRLSIL.

V gene TRBV18 combines with J gene TRBJ2-2; a weak D match, TRBD1 (5 bases). The germline V gene encodes CDR1 KGHSH and CDR2 LQKENI. There are 16 residues in the CDR3. The V end was cut by 3 bases, the J end by 1 base, with 12 bases between. DNA for the CDR3: TGTGCCAGCTCACCGGTGACAGCGAAGAACACCGGGGAGCTGTTTTTT. It translates to CASSPVTAKNTGELFF. The variable domain in full, completed from reference TRBV18 and TRBJ2-2, reads NAGVMQNPRHLVRRRGQEARLRCSPMKGHSHVYWYRQLPEEGLKFMVYLQKENIIDESGMPKERFSAEFPKEGPSILRIQQVVRGDSAAYFCASSPVTAKNTGELFFGEGSRLTVL.

This chain connects TRBV14 to TRBJ1-6; D remains ambiguous. The V gene lost 4 bases and the J gene lost 3 bases, with 13 bases spanning the gap. Germline values: CDR1 SGHDN, CDR2 FVKESK. The CDR3 totals 16 residues. The CDR3 DNA reads as TGTGCCAGCAGCCCTCAAGGCGGGATCTATAATTCACCCCTCCACTTT. As protein: CASSPQGGIYNSPLHF. The whole variable domain, filled in from reference TRBV14 and TRBJ1-6, reads EAGVTQFPSHSVIEKGQTVTLRCDPISGHDNLYWYRRVMGKEIKFLLHFVKESKQDESGMPNNRFLAERTGGTYSTLKVQPAELEDSGVYFCASSPQGGIYNSPLHFGNGTRLTVT.

The chain has TRBV5-4 and TRBJ2-5, with 14 positions matching TRBD2. CDR3 size: 17 residues. Germline assignment: CDR1 SGHNT and CDR2 YYREEE (reference sequence). V was pared by 1 base and J by 6 bases, with 8 bases of the junction left unmatched. In nucleotides, the CDR3 is TGTGCCAGCAGCTTGCGACTAGCGGGGGGGCTGATGAAGACCCAGTACTTC. As protein: CASSLRLAGGLMKTQYF.

Written as DNA, the CDR3 is TGTGCCAGCAGCCAAGCTAACTACGGGGGCGGGGGGACAGGGGGCCTCTATGGCTACACCTTC. It encodes CASSQANYGGGGTGGLYGYTF. The genes are TRBV4-2 and TRBJ1-2, with 12 bases identical to TRBD1. Germline trimming cut 1 base from V and 4 bases from J; bases unmatched to any gene: 19. The germline V gene encodes CDR1 LGHNA and CDR2 YNFKEQ. This CDR3 region has 21 residues.

Here the CDR3 reads CASSPGQGNYGYTF. For the CDR3, the DNA is TGTGCCAGTAGCCCGGGACAGGGGAACTATGGCTACACCTTC. The rearrangement uses TRBV19 and TRBJ1-2; 10 nucleotides agree with TRBD1. The CDR3 consists of 14 residues. With 6 bases clipped from V and 2 bases from J, the junction kept 3 bases outside the gene matches. In germline, CDR1 is LNHDA, CDR2 SQIVND (reference sequence).

This clone has a single count. The chain carries TRBV6-5 and TRBJ2-1; D gene uncertain. Germline lookup yields CDR1 MNHEY and CDR2 SVGAGI. This CDR3 contains 12 residues. With 4 bases removed from V and 7 bases from J, the gap between germline ends came to 8 bases. CDR3 sequence (DNA): TGTGCCAGCAGTTCCCGACTGAATGAGCAGTTCTTC. Its protein product is CASSSRLNEQFF.

This sequence joins TRBV7-8 and TRBJ2-1; D is ambiguous. This CDR3 contains 16 residues. Deletions cut 3 bases from V and 0 bases from J, with 12 bases between. The germline CDR1 and CDR2 sequences are SGHVS and FQNEAQ. CDR3 coding DNA: TGTGCCAGCAGCTTCGGTCGGTCGCCCTCCTACAATGAGCAGTTCTTC. Protein product: CASSFGRSPSYNEQFF. Full variable domain (missing parts from reference TRBV7-8 and TRBJ2-1): GAGVSQSPRYKVAKRGQDVALRCDPISGHVSLFWYQQALGQGPEFLTYFQNEAQLDKSGLPSDRFFAERPEGSVSTLKIQRTQQEDSAVYLCASSFGRSPSYNEQFFGPGTRLTVL.

In this sample, this clone turned up once. This chain connects TRBV18 to TRBJ1-6; 7 bases fit TRBD1. J was trimmed by 5 bases and V by 6 bases; bases with no gene match: 7. The CDR3 is made up of 15 amino acids. Germline assignment: CDR1 KGHSH and CDR2 LQKENI. CDR3 loop: CASSRQGGDNSPLHF. Written as DNA, the CDR3 is TGTGCCAGCTCTCGACAGGGTGGAGATAATTCACCCCTCCACTTT.

This clone appeared once. In DNA form, the CDR3 reads TGTGCCAGCAGTCGGACCGCCGGGAGCTCCTACAATGAGCAGTTCTTC. The encoded protein is CASSRTAGSSYNEQFF. This sequence joins TRBV6-4 and TRBJ2-1; tentatively, D is TRBD2 (6 bases). Germline-derived CDR1 and CDR2 are MRHNA and SNTAGT. The CDR3 loop spans 16 amino acids. The V and J ends lost 5 bases and 0 bases respectively, with 14 bases between them.

This chain links TRBV6-5 with TRBJ1-1; D is unclear. This CDR3 has 13 amino acids. Looked up from germline, CDR1 is MNHEY and CDR2 is SVGAGI. The V end was cut by 2 bases, the J end by 3 bases, with 7 bases between. For the CDR3, the DNA is TGTGCCAGCAGTTACGCTAGGTACACTGAAGCTTTCTTT. Its translation: CASSYARYTEAFF.

The J gene is TRBJ1-2, the V gene TRBV5-1, with D hard to call. V lost 4 bases to trimming and J lost 1 base, with 11 bases between them. Looked up from germline, CDR1 is SGHRS and CDR2 is YFSETQ. The CDR3 runs 14 residues. The CDR3 is CASSPLEINYGYTF. In nucleotides, the CDR3 is TGCGCCAGCAGCCCACTCGAAATTAACTATGGCTACACCTTC.

The chain employs TRBV6-6 and TRBJ2-3, with D possibly being TRBD2 (7 bases). Germline CDR1 and CDR2: MNHNY and SVGAGI (reference sequence). This CDR3 contains 15 residues. V lost 2 bases to trimming and J lost 6 bases, with 15 bases between them. The CDR3 reads CASSYGAGASDTQYF. CDR3 DNA: TGTGCCAGCAGTTACGGTGCGGGGGCATCGGATACGCAGTATTTT.

The rearrangement links TRBV6-6 to TRBJ1-5; the match to TRBD1 covers 8 bases. Germline V gene sequence: CDR1 MNHNY, CDR2 SVGAGI (reference sequence). With V trimmed by 2 bases and J by 10 bases, 13 bases remained unmatched. CDR3 size: 16 residues. In nucleotides, the CDR3 is TGTGCCAGCAGTTACGAAGGACAGGGAAGGGGGAAACCCCAGCATTTT. Residues: CASSYEGQGRGKPQHF.